This T cell receptor beta chain stems from a study of blood T cells in healthy people across ages. A sample-barcoded 5' primer and a J-beta primer mix were used in a second PCR of roughly 6 to 11 cycles. TCRdb fed the 5' RACE reads into MiXCR, producing one record per CDR3 protein. The table has 550,000 to 650,000 distinct CDR3 sequences, 27% seen once; the top ten hold 3% to 4.5%. This CDR3 has 13 residues. Trimming at V came to 8 bases and at J to 5 bases, leaving 9 bases not matched to a gene. Germline CDR1 and CDR2: SQVTM and ANQGSEA. This clonotype was observed a single time. The same data also contributed to another study, on T cells of mothers and their children. Per that study: The study found thymic selection shapes TCR recombination output similarly in related and unrelated pairs.

Sequencing was performed on blood. The receptor was derived from a boy younger than 10 in good health. This chain connects TRBV29-1 to TRBJ2-7; 10 nucleotides agree with TRBD1. The CDR3 reads CSTRDRGGDEQYF. The DNA of the CDR3 is TGCAGCACCCGGGACAGGGGCGGCGACGAGCAGTACTTC.